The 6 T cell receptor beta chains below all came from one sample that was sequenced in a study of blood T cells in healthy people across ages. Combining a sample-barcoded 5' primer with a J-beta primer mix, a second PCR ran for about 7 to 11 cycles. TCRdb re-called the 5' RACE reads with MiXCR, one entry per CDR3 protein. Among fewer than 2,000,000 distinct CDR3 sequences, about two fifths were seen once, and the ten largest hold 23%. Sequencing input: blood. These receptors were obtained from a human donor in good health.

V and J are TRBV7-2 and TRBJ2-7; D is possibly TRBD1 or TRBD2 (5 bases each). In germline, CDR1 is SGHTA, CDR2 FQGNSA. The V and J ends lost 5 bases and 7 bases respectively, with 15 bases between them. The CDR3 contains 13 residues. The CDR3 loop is CASSRDGVREQYF. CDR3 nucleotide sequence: TGTGCCAGCAGCCGGGACGGCGTGAGGGAGCAGTACTTC.

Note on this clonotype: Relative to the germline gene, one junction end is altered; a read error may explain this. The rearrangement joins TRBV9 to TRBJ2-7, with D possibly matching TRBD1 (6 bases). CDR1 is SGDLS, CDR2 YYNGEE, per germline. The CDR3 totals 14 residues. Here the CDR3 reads CVSSVEAGVTEQYF. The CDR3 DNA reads TGTGTCAGCAGCGTAGAGGCAGGGGTAACCGAGCAGTACTTC.

The CDR3 sequence is CATSRVYRDSDKHGYTF. The CDR3 nucleotides are TGTGCCACCAGCAGAGTTTACCGGGACTCGGATAAACATGGCTACACCTTC. V is TRBV15 and J is TRBJ1-2; D is perhaps TRBD1 (5 bases). CDR3 size: 17 residues. With 1 base removed from V and 6 bases from J, the gap between germline ends came to 21 bases. Germline lookup yields CDR1 LNHNV and CDR2 YYDKDF (reference sequence).

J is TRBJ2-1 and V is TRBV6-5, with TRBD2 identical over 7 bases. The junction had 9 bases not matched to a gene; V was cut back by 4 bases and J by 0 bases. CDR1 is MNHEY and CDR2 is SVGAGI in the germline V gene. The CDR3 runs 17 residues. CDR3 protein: CASSSRTRADSYNEQFF. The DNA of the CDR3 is TGTGCCAGCAGTTCCCGGACTAGGGCGGACTCCTACAATGAGCAGTTCTTC.

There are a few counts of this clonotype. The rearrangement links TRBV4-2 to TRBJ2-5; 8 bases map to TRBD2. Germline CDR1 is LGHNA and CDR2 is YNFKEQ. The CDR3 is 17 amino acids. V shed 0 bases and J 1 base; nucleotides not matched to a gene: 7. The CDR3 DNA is TGTGCCAGCAGCCAAGATATGGCGGGGGGATTCCAAGAGACCCAGTACTTC. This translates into CASSQDMAGGFQETQYF.

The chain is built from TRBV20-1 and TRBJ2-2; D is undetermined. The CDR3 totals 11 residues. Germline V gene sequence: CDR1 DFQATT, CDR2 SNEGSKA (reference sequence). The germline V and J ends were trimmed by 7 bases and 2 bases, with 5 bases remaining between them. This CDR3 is CSVLNTGELFF. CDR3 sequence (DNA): TGCAGTGTCTTAAACACCGGGGAGCTGTTTTTT.